The T cell receptor (beta chain) under discussion was sequenced for a study of cytotoxic CD8 clonotypes in ibrutinib-treated CLL. Study in general: Patients gave response samples after a median about eleven months of treatment, range 6 to 36. On average, 94,082 productive rearrangements and some 240,000 productive templates per sample.

The CDR3 sequence is 14 residues long. Germline loops: CDR1 SGHVS, CDR2 FQNEAQ. V was clipped by 7 bases and J by 0 bases, with 13 bases between them. Profiling relied on immunoSEQ multiplex PCR, and the TCRdb table lists in-frame clones only, not all of them. The table shows under 300,000 clones, with less than 85% occurring only once. This receptor was taken from a human donor with chronic lymphocytic leukemia. The sample here was PBMCs, taken at disease progression, from a patient treated with ibrutinib. The chain joins TRBV7-8 to TRBJ2-7, with a weak D call TRBD2 (6 bases). CDR3 bases: TGTGCCAGCACCCTAGGGAGGAGCTCCTACGAGCAGTACTTC. Residues: CASTLGRSSYEQYF. Complete variable domain (other parts from reference TRBV7-8 and TRBJ2-7): GAGVSQSPRYKVAKRGQDVALRCDPISGHVSLFWYQQALGQGPEFLTYFQNEAQLDKSGLPSDRFFAERPEGSVSTLKIQRTQQEDSAVYLCASTLGRSSYEQYFGPGTRLTVT.